A single sample gave rise to the 25 T cell receptor delta chains below, sequenced in a study of gamma-delta chains in newborns, infants, children. TCRdb processed the reads again with the CATT caller. The sample yields over 12,000 delta-chain clones, 7% to 7.5% seen once. Sequencing used blood. These receptors were taken from a child who was a newborn, infant or young child, either healthy, febrile or measles-vaccinated (not recorded which).

There are many counts of this clone. The chain employs TRDV3 and TRDJ2; 12 nucleotides match TRDD3. This CDR3 has 17 amino acids. Germline-derived CDR1 and CDR2 are TVYSNPD and GDNSRS (reference sequence). Trimming removed 0 bases from V and 4 bases from J; junction bases left unmatched: 9. This CDR3 reads CAFSRVLGDTPTAQLFF. The CDR3 DNA sequence: TGTGCCTTTAGTCGGGTACTGGGGGATACACCGACAGCACAACTCTTCTTT.

This clone has more than one count but fewer than ten. The germline gene is not matched at one end of the junction; a read error may be the cause. The CDR3 region is CACDTIALGDSSRDTRQMFF. The DNA of the CDR3 is TGTGCCTGTGACACCATCGCACTGGGGGATAGCTCCCGGGACACCCGACAGATGTTTTTC. This rearrangement joins TRDV2 to TRDJ3, with 11 bases lining up with TRDD3. CDR3 length: 20 amino acids. Germline CDR1 is GEAIGNYY and CDR2 is EKD.

By share, this clone counts as medium-sized. This CDR3 is also generated by other DNA sequences in the sample. This chain joins TRDV2 and TRDJ2; 10 bases line up with TRDD3. Germline CDR1 is GEAIGNYY and CDR2 is EKD. V trimming: 3 bases; J trimming: 0 bases; junction bases outside the gene matches: 3. The CDR3 has 16 amino acids. This CDR3 reads CACDLLGDALTAQLFF. CDR3 bases: TGTGCCTGTGACCTACTGGGGGATGCTTTGACAGCACAACTCTTCTTT.

This clone was counted only a few times. This may come from a read error, since a much larger clone is one base off. Other DNA sequences within the sample encode an identical CDR3. The chain joins TRDV2 to TRDJ3, with 10 bases identical to TRDD3. The germline V gene encodes CDR1 GEAIGNYY and CDR2 EKD. The CDR3 is 18 residues long. In DNA form, the CDR3 reads TGTGCTTGTGACACTGGGGGATTTTTCTCCTGGGACACCCGACAGATGTTTTTC. Its translation is CACDTGGFFSWDTRQMFF.

This clone was seen a few times. A much more abundant neighbour one base away suggests this may be a read error. This sample includes further DNA sequences coding for the same CDR3. J is TRDJ3 and V is TRDV2; 10 bases align to TRDD3. CDR3 length: 19 amino acids. In germline, CDR1 is GEAIGNYY, CDR2 EKD. The V and J ends lost 0 bases and 0 bases, in that order; junction bases with no gene match: 4. The CDR3 region has the DNA TGTGCCTGTGACACCGTACTGGGGGATCTCTCCTGGGACACCCGACAGATGTTTTTC. This sequence encodes CACDTVLGDLSWDTRQMFF.

A remark on this clone: A read error may produce the germline difference seen at one junction end. The gene calls are TRDV2 and TRDJ3, with 13 positions matching TRDD3. The germline V gene has CDR1 GEAIGNYY and CDR2 EKD. CDR3 length equals 24 residues. The CDR3 here is CACDTGPLGDTRAAQSWYTRQMFF. CDR3 bases: TGTGCCTGTGACACCGGGCCACTGGGGGATACGCGCGCTGCTCAGTCCTGGTACACCCGACAGATGTTTTTC.

This clone was picked up a small number of times. The chain links TRDV2 to TRDJ1, with 7 nucleotides matching TRDD3. Trimming cost V 1 base and J 0 bases; bases outside gene matches: 4. Germline CDR1 GEAIGNYY, CDR2 EKD. The CDR3 has 15 residues. CDR3 DNA: TGTGCCTGTGACACTGGGGGAAAGTACACCGATAAACTCATCTTT. Translated: CACDTGGKYTDKLIF.

In its sample, this clone is medium-sized. Within the sample, other DNA sequences also encode this same CDR3. This chain uses TRDV2 with TRDJ2; 9 bases fit TRDD3. CDR1 is GEAIGNYY, CDR2 EKD, per germline. V gave up 2 bases and J gave up 0 bases; unmatched junction bases: 3. The CDR3 totals 16 residues. The CDR3 is CACDILGEALTAQLFF. The DNA of the CDR3 is TGTGCCTGTGACATACTGGGGGAAGCTTTGACAGCACAACTCTTCTTT.

Points on this clone: A much larger clone differs from this one at a single base, so this may be a read error. The sample carries other DNA sequences with the same CDR3. The rearrangement joins TRDV2 to TRDJ3; 13 bases line up with TRDD3. V was pared by 4 bases and J by 1 base, with 3 bases of the junction left unmatched. CDR1 is GEAIGNYY, CDR2 EKD, per germline. The CDR3 runs 18 residues. The CDR3 spells CACDILGDTSWDTRQMFF. The CDR3 nucleotides read TGTGCCTGTGATATACTGGGGGATACGTCCTGGGACACCCGACAGATGTTTTTC.

This clone was seen many times. This clone may be a read error of a much larger clone one base away. Distinct nucleotide sequences in the sample also encode this CDR3. The chain has TRDV2 and TRDJ2; TRDD3 aligns across 9 bases. CDR1 is GEAIGNYY, CDR2 EKD, per germline. J gave up 3 bases and V 4 bases, and 2 bases lay outside the gene matches. The CDR3 spans 14 residues. For the CDR3, the DNA is TGTGCCTGTGATTACTGGGGGATGACAGCACAACTCTTCTTT. Amino acid sequence: CACDYWGMTAQLFF.

This clone was seen more than once but under ten times. The protein recorded in TCRdb does not match the translated DNA at residue 3; the protein presented here comes from translating the DNA. V is TRDV2 and J is TRDJ3; D is unclear. This CDR3 is built from 14 residues. CDR1 is GEAIGNYY, CDR2 EKD, per germline. For the CDR3, the DNA is TGTGCCCGTGACACGTATTGGGACACCCGACAGATGTTTTTC. It yields the protein CARDTYWDTRQMFF.

This clone qualifies as medium-sized. The chain links TRDV2 to TRDJ1; the match to TRDD3 covers 9 bases. Germline V gene lookup returns CDR1 GEAIGNYY and CDR2 EKD. Trimming removed 0 bases from V and 4 bases from J; junction bases left unmatched: 2. The CDR3 loop spans 14 amino acids. The CDR3 sequence is CACDTVGGYDKLIF. As DNA, the CDR3 is TGTGCCTGTGACACCGTTGGGGGATACGATAAACTCATCTTT.

The chain combines TRDV2 with TRDJ2; TRDD3 matches 9 bases. V shed 3 bases and J 4 bases; nucleotides not matched to a gene: 14. CDR3 size: 18 residues. Germline-derived CDR1 and CDR2 are GEAIGNYY and EKD. The CDR3 sequence: CACDPVVGDKSETAQLFF. The CDR3 DNA reads TGTGCCTGTGACCCCGTGGTGGGGGATAAGTCCGAGACAGCACAACTCTTCTTT.

This chain uses TRDV2 with TRDJ3; the match to TRDD3 covers 9 bases. Unmatched junction bases numbered 6, after V lost 3 bases and J lost 1 base. CDR3 length equals 18 residues. Germline lookup yields CDR1 GEAIGNYY and CDR2 EKD. The CDR3: CACDEWGIGSWDTRQMFF. CDR3 bases: TGTGCCTGTGACGAATGGGGGATAGGGTCCTGGGACACCCGACAGATGTTTTTC.

This clone has more than one count but fewer than ten. J is TRDJ2 and V is TRDV1, with TRDD3 matching over 13 bases. The V and J ends lost 1 base and 3 bases, in that order; junction bases with no gene match: 11. CDR3 size: 20 residues. Germline loops: CDR1 TSWWSYY, CDR2 QGS. The CDR3 DNA sequence: TGTGCTCTTGGGGAACCCCCTACTGGGGGATACGCTCCGCTGACAGCACAACTCTTCTTT. This codes for CALGEPPTGGYAPLTAQLFF.

A few counts support this clone. This may come from a read error, since a much larger clone is one base off. This chain connects TRDV2 to TRDJ3; TRDD3 aligns across 11 bases. Looked up from germline, CDR1 is GEAIGNYY and CDR2 is EKD. This CDR3 is built from 19 residues. Trimming removed 2 bases from V and 0 bases from J; junction bases left unmatched: 5. The CDR3 sequence is CACDILGDRRSWDTRQMFF. As DNA, the CDR3 is TGTGCCTGTGACATACTGGGGGATAGGCGCTCCTGGGACACCCGACAGATGTTTTTC.

To note about this clone: One base away lies a much larger clone, so this may be a sequencing read error. Other DNA sequences in this specimen translate into the identical CDR3. This chain links TRDV2 with TRDJ3, with a weak D call TRDD3 (5 bases). Trimming pared 0 bases from V and 0 bases from J, leaving 8 bases between. The V gene's germline CDR1 is GEAIGNYY and CDR2 EKD. The CDR3 consists of 17 residues. In nucleotides, the CDR3 is TGTGCCTGTGACACCGTACTGGACTCCTGGGACACCCGACAGATGTTTTTC. Its translation: CACDTVLDSWDTRQMFF.

The table lists this clone with a few counts. An end of the junction differs from the germline gene, which may be a read error. The chain has TRDV2 and TRDJ3, with 7 bases identical to TRDD3. Germline V gene lookup returns CDR1 GEAIGNYY and CDR2 EKD. The CDR3 runs 17 residues. The CDR3 DNA is TGTGCCTGTGACACCTGGGGGACACCCTGGGACACCCGACAGACGTTTTTC. Encoded protein: CACDTWGTPWDTRQTFF.

This clone was observed at least ten times. This chain links TRDV2 with TRDJ2, with TRDD3 matching 8 bases. Unmatched junction bases numbered 7, after V lost 0 bases and J lost 5 bases. Germline CDR1 is GEAIGNYY and CDR2 is EKD. There are 16 residues in the CDR3. The CDR3 DNA follows: TGTGCCTGTGACACCGTCGGGGATACATTTACAGCACAACTCTTCTTT. This sequence encodes CACDTVGDTFTAQLFF.

The chain combines TRDV2 with TRDJ3; TRDD3 matches at 7 bases. The J segment lost 0 bases and the V segment lost 1 base, leaving 5 bases of the junction unmatched. The germline gives CDR1 GEAIGNYY, CDR2 EKD. This CDR3 is built from 18 residues. The CDR3 DNA sequence: TGTGCCTGTGACACGGTAACTGGGGACTCCTGGGACACCCGACAGATGTTTTTC. This encodes CACDTVTGDSWDTRQMFF.

This clone has a handful of counts. A far larger clone is off by one base, so a read error is likely. The genes are TRDV2 and TRDJ3; 8 bases fit TRDD3. The germline gives CDR1 GEAIGNYY, CDR2 EKD. V shed 0 bases and J 0 bases; nucleotides not matched to a gene: 6. This CDR3 comprises 19 residues. CDR3 DNA: TGTGCCTGTGACACCGTACAGGGGGATAGCTCCTGGGACACCCGACAGATGTTTTTC. Protein sequence: CACDTVQGDSSWDTRQMFF.

This clone was observed a few times. Other DNA sequences in the same sample also yield this CDR3. This rearrangement joins TRDV2 to TRDJ3, with TRDD3 identical over 7 bases. Germline V gene sequence: CDR1 GEAIGNYY, CDR2 EKD. The J segment lost 0 bases and the V segment lost 0 bases, leaving 7 bases of the junction unmatched. CDR3 length: 19 amino acids. The CDR3 sequence: CACDTVGDISSWDTRQMFF. CDR3 coding DNA: TGTGCCTGTGACACCGTAGGGGATATAAGCTCCTGGGACACCCGACAGATGTTTTTC.

This clone counts as medium-sized. The gene calls are TRDV2 and TRDJ2, with TRDD3 matching 7 bases. Trimming at V came to 2 bases and at J to 0 bases, leaving 5 bases not matched to a gene. CDR1 and CDR2 from the germline V gene are GEAIGNYY and EKD. This CDR3 spans 16 amino acids. In DNA, the CDR3 is TGTGCCTGTGACAAAATGGGGGAAGCTTTGACAGCACAACTCTTCTTT. Translating it yields CACDKMGEALTAQLFF.

A word on this clone: TCRdb attributes to this sequence the protein of a much larger clone, which differs from the DNA translation at residue 7; a read error is likely, and the protein displayed is translated from the DNA. Other nucleotide sequences in the sample specify the same CDR3. The rearrangement links TRDV2 to TRDJ2; D perhaps matches TRDD3 (5 bases). V dropped 2 bases and J dropped 5 bases, with 11 bases sitting between them. The CDR3 loop spans 14 amino acids. Germline V gives CDR1 GEAIGNYY, CDR2 EKD. CDR3 amino acids: CACDILRDTAQLFF. The CDR3 DNA reads as TGTGCCTGTGACATTTTGAGGGATACAGCACAACTCTTCTTT.

This clone was recorded a few times. Germline is not matched at one junction end, which may reflect a read error. This chain joins TRDV2 and TRDJ2; 12 nucleotides agree with TRDD3. The CDR3 is 17 amino acids. Germline lookup yields CDR1 GEAIGNYY and CDR2 EKD. The CDR3 DNA follows: TGTGCCTGTGACTTACTGGGGGATACTTTTTTGACCGCACAACTCTTCTTT. It translates to CACDLLGDTFLTAQLFF.